This T cell receptor (beta chain) was sequenced in a study of CD8 T cells in Susac syndrome. Sequencing targeted TCR beta in blood CD8+ and CD4+ T cells. Whole-study findings and limits: Clonal expansion was present among Susac CD8+ cells. This expansion reached its peak in TEMRA cells and in active patients.

As for this clonotype: Its specificity is unknown.

An input of about 0.5 to 1 ug of RNA was subjected to reverse transcription using random hexamers. TCRdb recomputed calls from the immunoSEQ multiplex PCR reads with MiXCR, one row per CDR3 protein. The table lists about 110,000 distinct CDR3 sequences, around 94% of them singletons. The sequencing input was CD8+ T cells from PBMCs. This receptor was identified in a human donor with Susac syndrome.

The CDR3, as DNA: TGTGCCAGCAGCTTCCGAGGGGAGAGCTCTGGGGCCAACGTCCTGACTTTC. It is translated as CASSFRGESSGANVLTF. This sequence joins TRBV13 and TRBJ2-6, with D possibly being TRBD1 or TRBD2 (5 bases each). V lost 3 bases, J lost 0 bases, and 12 bases lay in between. Germline CDR1 is PRHDT and CDR2 is FYEKMQ (reference sequence). The CDR3 extends over 17 amino acids. The full variable domain, with the rest looked up from reference TRBV13 and TRBJ2-6, is AAGVIQSPRHLIKEKRETATLKCYPIPRHDTVYWYQQGPGQDPQFLISFYEKMQSDKGSIPDRFSAQQFSDYHSELNMSSLELGDSALYFCASSFRGESSGANVLTFGAGSRLTVL.